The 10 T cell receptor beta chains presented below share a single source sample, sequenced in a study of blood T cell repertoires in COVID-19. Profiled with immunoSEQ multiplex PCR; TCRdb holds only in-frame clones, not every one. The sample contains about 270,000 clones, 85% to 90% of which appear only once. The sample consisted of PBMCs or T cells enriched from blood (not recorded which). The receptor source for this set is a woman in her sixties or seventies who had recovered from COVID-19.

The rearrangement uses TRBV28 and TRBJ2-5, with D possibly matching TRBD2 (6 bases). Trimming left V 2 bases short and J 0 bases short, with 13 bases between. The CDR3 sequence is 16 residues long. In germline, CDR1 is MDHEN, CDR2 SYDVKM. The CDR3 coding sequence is TGTGCCAGCAGTTTAGGAGGGGTTGGATACCAAGAGACCCAGTACTTC. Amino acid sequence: CASSLGGVGYQETQYF.

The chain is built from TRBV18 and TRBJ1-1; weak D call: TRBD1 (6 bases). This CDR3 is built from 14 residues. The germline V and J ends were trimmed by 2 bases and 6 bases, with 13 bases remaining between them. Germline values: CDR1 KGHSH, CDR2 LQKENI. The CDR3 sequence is CASSPARQESEAFF. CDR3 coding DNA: TGTGCCAGCTCACCAGCTAGACAGGAGTCTGAAGCTTTCTTT. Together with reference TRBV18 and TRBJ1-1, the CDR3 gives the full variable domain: NAGVMQNPRHLVRRRGQEARLRCSPMKGHSHVYWYRQLPEEGLKFMVYLQKENIIDESGMPKERFSAEFPKEGPSILRIQQVVRGDSAAYFCASSPARQESEAFFGQGTRLTVV.

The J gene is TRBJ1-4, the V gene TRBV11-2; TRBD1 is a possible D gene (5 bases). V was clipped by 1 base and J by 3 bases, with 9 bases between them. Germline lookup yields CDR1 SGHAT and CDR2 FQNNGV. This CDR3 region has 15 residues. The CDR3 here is CASSLGGISNEKLFF. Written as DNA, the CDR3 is TGTGCCAGCAGCTTAGGGGGCATATCTAATGAAAAACTGTTTTTT.

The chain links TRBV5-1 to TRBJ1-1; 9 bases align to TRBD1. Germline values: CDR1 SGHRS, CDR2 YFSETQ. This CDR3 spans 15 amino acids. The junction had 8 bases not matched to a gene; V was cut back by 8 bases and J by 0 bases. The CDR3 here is CASRQGENVNTEAFF. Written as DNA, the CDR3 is TGCGCCAGTAGACAGGGGGAGAATGTGAACACTGAAGCTTTCTTT.

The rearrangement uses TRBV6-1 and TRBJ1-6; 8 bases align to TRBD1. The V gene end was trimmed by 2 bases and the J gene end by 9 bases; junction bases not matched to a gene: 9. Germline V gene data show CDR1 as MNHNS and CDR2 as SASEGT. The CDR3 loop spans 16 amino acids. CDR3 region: CASSEWQGAGGSPLHF. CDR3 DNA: TGTGCCAGCAGTGAATGGCAGGGGGCAGGGGGTTCACCCCTCCACTTT.

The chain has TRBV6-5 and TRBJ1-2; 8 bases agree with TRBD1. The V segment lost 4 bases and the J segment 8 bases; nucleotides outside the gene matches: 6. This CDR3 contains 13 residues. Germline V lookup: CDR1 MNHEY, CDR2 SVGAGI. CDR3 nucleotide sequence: TGTGCCAGCAGTTCCGGACAGGGAGAGGGCTACACCTTC. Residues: CASSSGQGEGYTF.

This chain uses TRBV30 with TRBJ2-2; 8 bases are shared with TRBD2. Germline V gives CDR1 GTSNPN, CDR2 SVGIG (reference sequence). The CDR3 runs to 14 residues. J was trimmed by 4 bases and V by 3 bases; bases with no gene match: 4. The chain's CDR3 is CAWRSGSATGELFF. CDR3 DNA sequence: TGTGCCTGGAGGAGCGGGAGTGCCACCGGGGAGCTGTTTTTT.

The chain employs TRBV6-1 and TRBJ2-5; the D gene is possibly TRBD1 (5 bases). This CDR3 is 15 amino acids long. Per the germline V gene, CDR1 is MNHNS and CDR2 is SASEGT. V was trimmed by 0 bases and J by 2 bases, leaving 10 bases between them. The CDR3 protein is CASSEALGVQETQYF. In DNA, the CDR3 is TGTGCCAGCAGTGAAGCGCTAGGGGTTCAAGAGACCCAGTACTTC.

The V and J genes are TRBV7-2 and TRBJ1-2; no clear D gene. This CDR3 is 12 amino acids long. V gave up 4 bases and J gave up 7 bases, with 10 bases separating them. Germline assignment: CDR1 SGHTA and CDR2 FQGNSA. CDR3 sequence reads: CASSSQTRGYTF. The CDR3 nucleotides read TGTGCCAGCAGCTCTCAAACGCGTGGCTACACCTTC.

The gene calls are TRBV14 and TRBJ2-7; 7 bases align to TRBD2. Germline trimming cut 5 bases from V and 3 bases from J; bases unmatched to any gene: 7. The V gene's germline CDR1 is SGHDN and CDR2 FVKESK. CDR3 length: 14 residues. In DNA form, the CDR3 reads TGTGCCAGCAGCGTCCGGGGGGAGGGCTACGAGCAGTACTTC. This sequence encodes CASSVRGEGYEQYF.